These T cell receptor beta chains were read from a single sample in a study of blood T cells in healthy people across ages. TCRdb processed the 5' RACE reads anew with MiXCR; each CDR3 protein has one entry. The sample has fewer than 800,000 distinct CDR3 sequences; roughly 21% are singletons. Material: blood. These receptors all stem from a man in his 70s in good health. Each CDR3 is given with its conserved first and last residue.

j_gene,v_gene,len,CDR3aa
TRBJ2-5,TRBV25-1,13,CASSLEFQETQYF
TRBJ1-1,TRBV7-9,14,CASSPSRLNTEAFF
TRBJ1-1,TRBV6-5,14,CASSYKGWGTEAFF
TRBJ2-3,TRBV20-1,17,CSARVRGRASSTDTQYF
TRBJ2-5,TRBV28,15,CASSSRTGSRETQYF
TRBJ2-5,TRBV13,13,CASQAWEGETQYF
TRBJ2-4,TRBV20-1,13,CSASIPGSYIQYF
TRBJ2-3,TRBV21-1,16,CASIYQRARGTDTQYF
TRBJ1-5,TRBV2,14,CASSGRQGWQPQHF
TRBJ1-1,TRBV14,11,CASSEGSEAFF
TRBJ2-1,TRBV29-1,14,CSAAPPGKVNEQFF
TRBJ2-5,TRBV3-1,15,CASSQFDVDQETQYF
TRBJ2-1,TRBV5-1,14,CASSLWATEDEQFF
TRBJ2-5,TRBV29-1,13,CSVVPGFSETQYF
TRBJ1-3,TRBV5-1,15,CASSVYSPSGNTIYF
TRBJ2-5,TRBV12-3/TRBV12-4,17,CASSQTAVFGGGETQYF
TRBJ2-2,TRBV15,15,CATSRDLGTTGELFF
TRBJ2-3,TRBV20-1,15,CSATPSGRMTDTQYF
TRBJ2-5,TRBV29-1,12,CSVVWGKETQYF
TRBJ1-4,TRBV6-2/TRBV6-3,14,CASTDPGHNEKLFF
TRBJ1-2,TRBV29-1,12,CSVEVVGGGYTF
TRBJ2-4,TRBV5-6,15,CASSGIAGGKNIQYF
TRBJ2-1,TRBV7-9,13,CASSLEVYNEQFF
TRBJ2-3,TRBV7-8,17,CASSPTWTGGGPDTQYF
TRBJ2-2,TRBV7-7,15,CASSRPLGETGELFF
TRBJ2-3,TRBV7-9,14,CASSRLDSTDTQYF
-,TRBV2,15,CASSGDRLSYNEQFF
-,TRBV11-2,14,CASSLWGRVGEQYF
TRBJ1-1,TRBV20-1,13,CRYPGQMNTEAFF
TRBJ2-5,TRBV29-1,11,CSVRDPETQYF
TRBJ2-3,TRBV20-1,14,CSARSYTSGETQYF
TRBJ2-5,TRBV3-1,15,CASSQDYERKETQYF
TRBJ2-4,TRBV28,15,CASSAIAGVSNIQYF
TRBJ2-5,TRBV5-5,16,CASIPSGTGGWNEQLF
TRBJ2-7,TRBV3-1,14,CASSQEALAYEQYF
-,TRBV2,13,CASSAQGSNEQFF
TRBJ1-4,TRBV20-1,16,CSARGTGYATNEKLFF
TRBJ2-4,TRBV10-3,16,CAISESASGYKNIQYF
TRBJ1-5,TRBV3-1,14,CASSHRGGGQPQHF
TRBJ1-4,TRBV3-1,16,CASSQGDRAANEKLFF
TRBJ2-1,TRBV15,14,CATSRERSQDEQFF
TRBJ2-5,TRBV18,14,CASSPRETQETQYF
TRBJ2-1,TRBV2,13,CASSKLQGDEQFF
TRBJ2-7,TRBV5-6,15,CASSAQGAPPYEQYF
TRBJ2-5,TRBV29-1,14,CSVEAAVSQETQYF
TRBJ2-7,TRBV4-1,12,CASSQDYYEQYF
TRBJ2-3,TRBV29-1,14,CSVEPGQATDTQYF
TRBJ1-2,TRBV29-1,14,CSVEVPMGSYGYTF
TRBJ2-7,TRBV3-1,15,CASSEVGLAKNEQYF
TRBJ2-2,TRBV6-5,14,CASTREIPGGELFF
TRBJ2-6,TRBV3-1,18,CASSQGHGLTTGANVLTF
TRBJ2-7,TRBV7-2,16,CASSPRPGVITYEQYF